What follows are 27 T cell receptor beta chains derived from one specimen sequenced in a study of neoadjuvant anti-PD-1 for oral cavity cancer. TCRdb keeps only in-frame clones here, not all; method: immunoSEQ multiplex PCR. Of roughly 10,000 clones in the sample, roughly 61% were seen once. Sample time point: after neoadjuvant nivolumab, at surgical resection. This specimen consisted of tumor tissue, obtained after nivolumab (anti-PD-1) treatment. The receptors derive from a person between 40 and 85 years old with oral cavity squamous cell carcinoma.

In this sample, this clone turned up once. This chain links TRBV5-4 with TRBJ1-3; D unclear. Per germline, CDR1 SGHNT and CDR2 YYREEE (reference sequence). This CDR3 comprises 12 residues. Trimming shortened V by 2 bases and J by 10 bases, and 10 bases separated the two germline ends. Written as DNA, the CDR3 is TGTGCCAGCAGCTTAGATGCTAGGACCATATATTTT. Translation gives CASSLDARTIYF. Together with reference TRBV5-4 and TRBJ1-3, the CDR3 gives the full variable domain: ETGVTQSPTHLIKTRGQQVTLRCSSQSGHNTVSWYQQALGQGPQFIFQYYREEENGRGNFPPRFSGLQFPNYSSELNVNALELDDSALYLCASSLDARTIYFGEGSWLTVV.

The chain uses TRBV10-1 and TRBJ2-2; a possible D gene is TRBD1 (6 bases). Germline-derived CDR1 and CDR2 are WNHNN and SYGVQD (reference sequence). V was cut by 4 bases and J by 4 bases, with 10 bases left in between. This CDR3 is built from 14 residues. The CDR3 region has the DNA TGCGCCAGCAGTGCGGCAGGGGTCACCGGGGAGCTGTTTTTT. As protein: CASSAAGVTGELFF.

This chain links TRBV13 with TRBJ1-1; no firm D call. Per the germline V gene, CDR1 is PRHDT and CDR2 is FYEKMQ (reference sequence). The CDR3 loop spans 14 amino acids. Trimming removed 0 bases at V and 0 bases at J, with 5 bases between. CDR3 coding DNA: TGTGCCAGCAGCTTAGGCGGGATGAACACTGAAGCTTTCTTT. Translating gives CASSLGGMNTEAFF.

The V gene is TRBV5-6, the J gene TRBJ1-1; 12 bases fit TRBD1. CDR3 length: 16 amino acids. Per germline, CDR1 SGHDT and CDR2 YYEEEE. Germline trimming cut 5 bases from V and 3 bases from J; bases unmatched to any gene: 8. The CDR3 here is CASSLGTGGFDTEAFF. CDR3 coding DNA: TGTGCCAGCAGTCTCGGGACAGGGGGCTTTGACACTGAAGCTTTCTTT.

This clone showed up just a few times. The chain combines TRBV15 with TRBJ2-7; D is perhaps TRBD1 (5 bases). Germline V gene lookup returns CDR1 LNHNV and CDR2 YYDKDF (reference sequence). The CDR3 runs to 17 residues. The ends were cut back, 5 bases at V and 0 bases at J, with 20 bases in the middle. CDR3 sequence (DNA): TGTGCCACCAGCCCTGGGCTCATACAGGCCTTCTCCTACGAGCAGTACTTC. Protein: CATSPGLIQAFSYEQYF. The entire variable domain, with the rest obtained from reference TRBV15 and TRBJ2-7, is as follows: DAMVIQNPRYQVTQFGKPVTLSCSQTLNHNVMYWYQQKSSQAPKLLFHYYDKDFNNEADTPDNFQSRRPNTSFCFLDIRSPGLGDTAMYLCATSPGLIQAFSYEQYFGPGTRLTVT.

This sequence joins TRBV19 and TRBJ2-1; 7 positions match TRBD1. The germline V gene has CDR1 LNHDA and CDR2 SQIVND (reference sequence). Losses at the gene ends were 6 bases for V and 7 bases for J; bases not matched to a gene: 9. There are 14 residues in the CDR3. The CDR3 spells CASRPSGGYNEQFF. CDR3 DNA: TGTGCCAGTAGGCCGTCAGGGGGTTATAATGAGCAGTTCTTC.

This sequence joins TRBV10-3 and TRBJ2-5; 8 positions agree with TRBD2. Germline CDR1 ENHRY, CDR2 SYGVKD. The CDR3 sequence is 15 residues long. J was trimmed by 5 bases and V by 10 bases; bases with no gene match: 15. CDR3 DNA sequence: TGTGCCACCCTGGCCCCGGGACTAGGTCAGGAGACCCAGTACTTC. This gives the protein CATLAPGLGQETQYF.

The chain uses TRBV19 and TRBJ2-3, with D possibly being TRBD2 (6 bases). This CDR3 is built from 14 residues. Germline V gene lookup returns CDR1 LNHDA and CDR2 SQIVND (reference sequence). V was trimmed by 6 bases and J by 0 bases, leaving 10 bases between them. The DNA of the CDR3 is TGTGCCAGTAGGAGGAGCGGGAGCACAGATACGCAGTATTTT. Protein product: CASRRSGSTDTQYF.

The V call is TRBV2, the J call TRBJ1-4, with 7 bases aligning to TRBD1. With V trimmed by 8 bases and J by 4 bases, 10 bases remained unmatched. Germline V gene sequence: CDR1 SNHLY, CDR2 FYNNEI. The CDR3 has 15 amino acids. The CDR3 nucleotides are TGTGCCAGCCGGCAGGAGGGGGCCATTAATGAAAAACTGTTTTTT. The encoded protein is CASRQEGAINEKLFF.

The rearrangement joins TRBV5-1 to TRBJ1-2; D may be TRBD1 (5 bases). Germline CDR1 SGHRS, CDR2 YFSETQ. This CDR3 has 15 amino acids. V lost 2 bases and J 3 bases, leaving 14 bases between the germline ends. CDR3 in DNA: TGCGCCAGCAGCTTCTCGGGGGGAGATGACTATGGCTACACCTTC. Translated, it gives CASSFSGGDDYGYTF.

V is TRBV7-2 and J is TRBJ2-5, with a weak D call TRBD1 (7 bases). The CDR3 covers 17 residues. V was pared by 5 bases and J by 7 bases, with 26 bases between. Germline V gives CDR1 SGHTA, CDR2 FQGNSA. CDR3 in DNA: TGTGCCAGCAGCGTAACAGGGACAGCTCGAGCCGGGGGGACCCAGTACTTC. Encoded protein: CASSVTGTARAGGTQYF.

The chain recombines TRBV7-5 with TRBJ2-7; the listed D gene, TRBD1, was not tested against the DNA. TRBV7-5 is an annotated pseudogene. CDR3 length: 12 residues. The CDR3 region is CASSSGQREQYF. In nucleotides, the CDR3 is TGTGCCAGCAGCTCCGGACAGCGCGAGCAGTACTTC.

Here the CDR3 DNA reads TGTGCCAGCAGCAAACAAATAGGGGAAAACATTCAGTACTTC. Amino acids: CASSKQIGENIQYF. The V and J genes are TRBV21-1 and TRBJ2-4; TRBD1, the D gene given by the table, was not confirmed from the DNA. TRBV21-1 is marked as a pseudogene. This CDR3 spans 14 amino acids.

This sequence joins TRBV7-8 and TRBJ2-7, with 15 bases fitting TRBD2. The CDR3 extends over 20 amino acids. The V and J ends lost 0 bases and 1 base, in that order; junction bases with no gene match: 10. The germline gives CDR1 SGHVS, CDR2 FQNEAQ. The CDR3 spells CASSLAWTSGGDPPSYEQYF. For the CDR3, the DNA is TGTGCCAGCAGCTTAGCGTGGACTAGCGGGGGGGATCCGCCTTCCTACGAGCAGTACTTC.

The chain uses TRBV6-1 and TRBJ1-2, with D perhaps TRBD1 (6 bases). Germline V CDR1 and CDR2: MNHNS, SASEGT. The V end was cut by 0 bases, the J end by 3 bases, with 14 bases between. CDR3 length equals 16 residues. The CDR3 coding sequence is TGTGCCAGCAGTGAAGCGGGAAGGGGGAAGGACTATGGCTACACCTTC. Its translation: CASSEAGRGKDYGYTF.

The chain combines TRBV6-1 with TRBJ1-2; a possible D gene is TRBD1 (5 bases). Germline values: CDR1 MNHNS, CDR2 SASEGT. This CDR3 is built from 14 residues. Trimming took off 2 bases at V and 8 bases at J, with 15 bases between the two ends. CDR3 sequence: CASSESKGDKGYTF. The CDR3 DNA reads as TGTGCCAGCAGTGAATCGAAAGGGGATAAAGGCTACACCTTC.

This clone has more than one count but fewer than ten. The rearrangement links TRBV7-9 to TRBJ1-5; 11 bases match TRBD1. This CDR3 has 16 amino acids. Germline CDR1 and CDR2: SEHNR and FQNEAQ (reference sequence). V lost 5 bases to trimming and J lost 6 bases; unmatched junction nucleotides: 9. This CDR3 is CASSQRGQGEGQPQHF. DNA of the CDR3: TGTGCCAGCAGCCAGAGGGGACAGGGGGAAGGTCAGCCCCAGCATTTT.

This clone was found a few times. This chain links TRBV5-4 with TRBJ2-3, with TRBD1 matching over 7 bases. J gave up 4 bases and V 1 base, and 3 bases lay outside the gene matches. Germline CDR1 and CDR2: SGHNT and YYREEE (reference sequence). There are 14 residues in the CDR3. CDR3: CASSLTDRADTQYF. In DNA form, the CDR3 reads TGTGCCAGCAGCTTGACAGACAGGGCAGATACGCAGTATTTT.

The rearrangement uses TRBV27 and TRBJ1-2; tentatively, D is TRBD1 (5 bases). The CDR3 totals 14 residues. V dropped 3 bases and J dropped 8 bases, with 16 bases sitting between them. CDR1 is MNHEY, CDR2 SMNVEV, per germline (reference sequence). The CDR3 sequence is CASSLRGAGEGYTF. CDR3 bases: TGTGCCAGCAGTTTGAGGGGCGCCGGTGAGGGCTACACCTTC.

This clone was counted a few times. The chain couples TRBV2 to TRBJ1-1, with D unresolved. V was shortened by 5 bases and J by 5 bases, with 12 bases between the two germline ends. This CDR3 is 13 amino acids long. Germline CDR1 and CDR2: SNHLY and FYNNEI. This CDR3 is CASSPQPSTEAFF. CDR3 coding DNA: TGTGCCAGCAGTCCCCAACCGTCTACTGAAGCTTTCTTT.

This clone was recorded only once. The chain employs TRBV21-1 and TRBJ2-2; TRBD2 is the table's D call, not checked against the DNA. TRBV21-1 is recorded as a pseudogene. CDR3 length equals 17 residues. CDR3 bases: TGTGCCAGCAGCAATTGGATTGGCGGGAGGGTCACCGGGGAGCTGTTTTTT. Amino acid sequence: CASSNWIGGRVTGELFF.

The chain's CDR3 is CASSQDFPVDSRDNEQFF. CDR3 coding DNA: TGTGCCAGCAGCCAAGATTTCCCGGTCGATAGCAGAGACAATGAGCAGTTCTTC. The rearrangement links TRBV14 to TRBJ2-1; D unresolved. Germline V gene lookup returns CDR1 SGHDN and CDR2 FVKESK. The CDR3 has 18 amino acids. Trimming removed 0 bases from V and 5 bases from J, with 20 bases in between.

This clone was picked up one time. The chain uses TRBV27 and TRBJ2-3, with 8 positions matching TRBD2. Germline CDR1 is MNHEY and CDR2 is SMNVEV (reference sequence). The CDR3 is made up of 16 amino acids. After removal of 5 bases from V and 6 bases from J, the junction contained 13 bases not matched to a gene. CDR3 bases: TGTGCCAGCAGTCGGGTTCCGGGAGGGCCAACCGATACGCAGTATTTT. Protein product: CASSRVPGGPTDTQYF.

This clone turned up a few times. This chain connects TRBV19 to TRBJ2-1, with 7 bases fitting TRBD1. The germline V gene encodes CDR1 LNHDA and CDR2 SQIVND (reference sequence). With V trimmed by 6 bases and J by 10 bases, 9 bases remained unmatched. This CDR3 is 13 amino acids long. The CDR3 nucleotides are TGTGCCAGTAGCTTCAACAGGGGTGAAGAGCAGTTCTTC. Protein sequence: CASSFNRGEEQFF.

The V gene is TRBV6-6, the J gene TRBJ2-2, with a possible D match to TRBD2 (5 bases). V was cut by 6 bases and J by 5 bases, with 13 bases left in between. The CDR3 length is 14 residues. Germline V gives CDR1 MNHNY, CDR2 SVGAGI (reference sequence). The CDR3 DNA is TGTGCCAGCAGGATAATACTAGGGACCGGGGAGCTGTTTTTT. This encodes CASRIILGTGELFF.

The chain links TRBV12-1 to TRBJ1-1; the D call of TRBD1 is as the table states it, not checked on the DNA. TRBV12-1 constitutes a pseudogene. This CDR3 is built from 13 residues. In DNA, the CDR3 is TGTGCCAGCAGTTGTGGACAGGGGAAGGAAGCTTTCTTT. Translated, it gives CASSCGQGKEAFF.

This rearrangement joins TRBV6-6 to TRBJ2-3; the D gene could be TRBD1 or TRBD2 (5 bases each). Trimming took 2 bases from V and 3 from J, leaving 12 bases between them. Germline V gives CDR1 MNHNY, CDR2 SVGAGI (reference sequence). CDR3 length equals 15 residues. The CDR3 DNA sequence: TGTGCCAGCAGTTACCGGACAAGAGGGACAGATACGCAGTATTTT. It codes for CASSYRTRGTDTQYF.